This T cell receptor (beta chain) was observed in a study of shared clonotypes between healthy human individuals. With regard to this clone: The antigen is not known.

Study-wide points: Four donors shared approximately 5% of their naive CD4 clonotypes. Among donors, sharing of clonotypes was expected to be affected by sequencing depth.

Generated by immunoSEQ multiplex PCR, the TCRdb table keeps only in-frame clones and is missing some. The data show millions of clones, 90% to 95% seen once. The receptor comes from a man aged 18 to 35 in good health. The sequencing input was naive CD4+ T cells sorted from blood. Subset noted: CD45RA+ positively selected.

This CDR3 reads CASGPADRAGGYTF. The CDR3 region has the DNA TGTGCTAGTGGTCCAGCGGACAGGGCCGGAGGCTACACCTTC. This chain connects TRBV12-5 to TRBJ1-2; 8 bases align to TRBD1. The CDR3 sequence is 14 residues long. Losses at the gene ends were 5 bases for V and 8 bases for J; bases not matched to a gene: 10. Germline CDR1 LGHNT, CDR2 FRNRAP.